This TCR beta chain was recovered during a study of a mutant IDH1 vaccine in newly diagnosed glioma (dated by TCRdb to about 2021). Context from the whole study: Of the roughly 34 treated patients, around 62% were male and around 38% were female, and a mean age of 40.4 years was recorded. Prior to enrollment, standard therapy consisting of radiotherapy alone, temozolomide alone, or radiochemotherapy with temozolomide had been administered to patients, with the combination being received by most patients. Peripheral blood was collected at six visits: V03 (baseline), V05, V07, V10, V12 and V13. For exploratory analyses, longitudinal TCRB deep sequencing was carried out in under 30 treated patients wherever samples were available. General study outcomes and caveats: The authors noted that analyses of patient blood samples could not be reproduced because of sample limitations. No apparent relationship was observed between pseudoprogression and alterations in the top peripheral T cell clonotypes detected by TCRB sequencing. Immune responses induced by the vaccine were seen in approximately 93% of patients across multiple MHC alleles. PBMC samples for TCRB deep sequencing were selected based on availability.

The sample holds a few counts of this clone. There is no known antigen for this receptor. Per-base quality was not reported, and no clone a single base away is much larger than it. The CDR3 goes from the cysteine to the phenylalanine over 18 residues. Left in the record is the CDR3 DNA by itself, 54 bases read in frame from the first base. Trimming leaves V shorter by 3 bases and J shorter by 11 bases, with the junction holding 24 bases beyond the gene matches. Sequences SEHNR (CDR1) and FQNEAQ (CDR2) are obtained from the germline V gene (reference sequence). The sample's time point label, decoded: baseline, week 1 (first vaccination visit). The treatment or condition label, as the study defines it: pre-vaccination baseline after standard-of-care therapy. Donors had newly diagnosed WHO grade 3 or 4 IDH1-mutant astrocytomas with loss of nuclear ATRX. The samples were drawn from NOA16, a multicentre, single-arm, open-label phase I trial in Germany that tested a mutant IDH1 peptide vaccine in humans for the first time. Visit V03 blood draws served as the baseline sample for immunogenicity testing. Genomic DNA for TCRB sequencing was extracted from EDTA blood using the DNeasy Blood and Tissue Kit.

Library construction relied on the immunoSEQ multiplex PCR assay. Following the manufacturer's protocol, the hsTCRB Kit was used to amplify rearranged TCR beta chain sequences. An Illumina MiSeq was used to sequence the TCRB libraries. The original methods were these. The proprietary platform of the kit vendor was used for demultiplexing, trimming and gene mapping. In its TCRdb copy, this immuneACCESS table keeps in-frame sequences only and misses some clones. Where compared with another copy, unresolved V genes explain less than half of these, and the others have no known cause. V and J calls and clone size are given by that table; D and trimming were obtained from the DNA. For this sample the table gives about 30,000 clones, of which around 80% were detected only once. The ten largest clones take up roughly a fifth of the sample.

Sample: PBMCs, taken from a glioma patient treated with radiotherapy, temozolomide or both. This sequence was found in a man between 25 and 39 years old with glioma. The rearranged chain carries TRBV7-9 and TRBJ1-1, and 7 junction bases match TRBD1. CDR3 reads: CASSFVLGRSKGARMAFF. The DNA sequence is given as TGTGCCAGCAGCTTCGTCCTCGGTAGATCAAAGGGGGCGCGAATGGCTTTCTTT.